This T cell receptor beta chain was profiled in a study of T-cell memory formation after mild COVID-19 (dated by TCRdb to 2020 to 2022). Turning to the overall study: TCR sequence clusters from the two donors were found to be largely donor specific. In a couple of donors, T-cell clones that expanded and contracted after mild COVID-19 were tracked by sequencing TCRalpha and TCRbeta repertoires over time. The cohort comprised two young, previously healthy adult volunteers, one female and one male.

Sequenced on an Illumina NovaSeq 6000. TCRalpha and TCRbeta cDNA libraries were constructed by 5'RACE with constant-segment primers, with sample barcodes and unique molecular identifiers being introduced. Trizol reagent was used to extract RNA from every sample. The libraries were amplified in two PCR steps, and the second step added a second sample barcode and Illumina TruSeq adapters. Libraries were sequenced on an Illumina NovaSeq with 2 x 150 bp paired-end reads. On the study's bioinformatics: With migec v1.2.7, reads were demultiplexed and then collapsed into UMI-guided consensus sequences. With mixcr v2.1.11, UMI consensuses were aligned to TRA and TRB V and J templates and assembled into clonotypes. A clonotype was counted as expanded or contracted only when both edgeR and NoisET called the clonotype significant, with the noise models trained on biological replicates. For edgeR calls, the cutoffs were a false discovery rate-adjusted p below 0.01 and a log2 fold-change threshold of 1. As an exploratory analysis of dynamics, max-normalized trajectories of the 1000 most abundant clonotypes were examined by PCA with hierarchical clustering. The CD4 or CD8 phenotype of responding clones was assigned using the separately sequenced CD4+ and CD8+ repertoires. The public sequencing data were trimmed at Q25 with fastp and processed into clonotypes with MiXCR by TCRdb, which kept only in-frame beta chains. Here each entry gathers all rows of one CDR3 protein and keeps the most common genes and DNA. The V and J calls come from TCRdb's annotation, not from the publication. A total of a few hundred thousand distinct CDR3 sequences appear in this sample, around 30% of them only once. Jointly, the top ten make up less than 15% of the sample.

Ficoll-Paque density gradient centrifugation was the method used to isolate PBMCs. A note on this clonotype: The antigen it recognizes is unknown. Base-call qualities are not available, and no considerably larger clone is one nucleotide away.

Overall study results and their limits: SARS-CoV-2 specificity of the second-wave clones peaking on day 37 was not confirmed. Contracting CD4+ clones were found mainly in CM and EM memory subsets, while CD8+ clones were enriched in EMRA. Only two mild cases were covered by the study, and larger cohorts that include severe cases with pre-infection samples were considered necessary. The detection of some responding clones in pre-infection memory suggests that pre-existing cross-reactive memory T cells joined the SARS-CoV-2 response. From day 15 to 85, contracting clones showed balanced CD4/CD8 phenotypes, whereas a second wave of clones that expanded from day 15 to 37 leaned towards CD4+.

The CDR3 holds 14 amino acids from the cysteine to the phenylalanine. This entry keeps only the CDR3 DNA: 42 bases, framed from base 1. Relative to germline, V is 5 bases shorter and J is 7 bases shorter, with 17 bases between their ends. The sequenced sample was PBMCs or a T cell subset sorted from them (not recorded which). This TCR derives from an adult woman who had mild COVID-19 (a few samples of this study predate the infection). The sample titles of this study are shuffled in the database, so cell type and time point are left out; the donor was told from shared clones. The chain links TRBV12-3 or TRBV12-4 with TRBJ1-1; the D gene is perhaps TRBD1, on 6 matching bases. CDR3 region: CASSLTQGTLEAFF. The base sequence is TGTGCCAGCAGTCTCACACAGGGAACCCTTGAAGCTTTCTTT.